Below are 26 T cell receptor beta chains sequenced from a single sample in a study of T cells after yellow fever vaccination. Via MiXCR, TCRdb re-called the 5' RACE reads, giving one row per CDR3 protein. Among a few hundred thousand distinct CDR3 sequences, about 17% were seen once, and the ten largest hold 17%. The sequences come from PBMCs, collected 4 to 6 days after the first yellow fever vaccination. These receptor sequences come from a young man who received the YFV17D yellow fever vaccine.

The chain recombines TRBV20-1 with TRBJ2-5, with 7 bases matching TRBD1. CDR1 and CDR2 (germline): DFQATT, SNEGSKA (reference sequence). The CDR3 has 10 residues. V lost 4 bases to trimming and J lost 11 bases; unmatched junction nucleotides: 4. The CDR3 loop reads CSATRQGQYF. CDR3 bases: TGCAGTGCTACTCGACAGGGACAGTACTTC.

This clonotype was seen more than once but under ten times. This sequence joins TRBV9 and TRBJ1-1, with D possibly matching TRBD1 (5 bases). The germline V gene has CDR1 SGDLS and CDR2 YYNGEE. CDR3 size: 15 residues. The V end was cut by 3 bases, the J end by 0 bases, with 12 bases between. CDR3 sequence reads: CASSEPGAVNTEAFF. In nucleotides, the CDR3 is TGTGCCAGCAGCGAACCCGGGGCAGTGAACACTGAAGCTTTCTTT.

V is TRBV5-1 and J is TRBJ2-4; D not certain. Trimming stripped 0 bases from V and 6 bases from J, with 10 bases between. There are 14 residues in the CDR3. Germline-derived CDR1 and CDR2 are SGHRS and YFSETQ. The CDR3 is CASSLEGSLNIQYF. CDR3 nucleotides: TGCGCCAGCAGCTTGGAGGGTAGTTTAAACATTCAGTACTTC.

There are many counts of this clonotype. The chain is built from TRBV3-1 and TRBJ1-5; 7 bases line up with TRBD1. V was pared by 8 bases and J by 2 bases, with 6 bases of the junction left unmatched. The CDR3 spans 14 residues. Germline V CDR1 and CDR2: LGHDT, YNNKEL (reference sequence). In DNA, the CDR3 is TGTGCCAGCTCTCAGGGGGGGGGCAATCAGCCCCAGCATTTT. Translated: CASSQGGGNQPQHF.

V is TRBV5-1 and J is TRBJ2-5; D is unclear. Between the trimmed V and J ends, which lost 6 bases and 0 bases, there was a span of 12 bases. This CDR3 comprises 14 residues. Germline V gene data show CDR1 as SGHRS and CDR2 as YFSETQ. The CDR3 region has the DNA TGCGCCAGCAAGACCCTGGCGGACCAAGAGACCCAGTACTTC. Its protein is CASKTLADQETQYF.

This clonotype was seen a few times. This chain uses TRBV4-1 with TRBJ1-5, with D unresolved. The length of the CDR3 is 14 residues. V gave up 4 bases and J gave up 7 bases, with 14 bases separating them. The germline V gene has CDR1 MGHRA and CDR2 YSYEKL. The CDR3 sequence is CASSPLGRAQPQHF. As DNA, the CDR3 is TGCGCCAGCAGCCCCCTGGGGAGAGCCCAGCCCCAGCATTTT.

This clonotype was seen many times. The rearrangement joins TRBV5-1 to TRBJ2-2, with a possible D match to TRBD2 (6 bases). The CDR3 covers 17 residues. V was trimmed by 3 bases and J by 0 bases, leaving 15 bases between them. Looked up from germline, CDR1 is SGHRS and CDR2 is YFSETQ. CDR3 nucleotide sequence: TGCGCCAGCAGCTCGGCCGCCGGGACTTCGAACACCGGGGAGCTGTTTTTT. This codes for CASSSAAGTSNTGELFF. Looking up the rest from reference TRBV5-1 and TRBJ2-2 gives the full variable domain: KAGVTQTPRYLIKTRGQQVTLSCSPISGHRSVSWYQQTPGQGLQFLFEYFSETQRNKGNFPGRFSGRQFSNSRSEMNVSTLELGDSALYLCASSSAAGTSNTGELFFGEGSRLTVL.

The CDR3 sequence: CATSENSDSDTQYF. CDR3 bases: TGTGCCACCAGTGAAAACTCCGACTCAGATACGCAGTATTTT. The J gene is TRBJ2-3, the V gene TRBV24-1, with D uncertain. V was shortened by 4 bases and J by 4 bases, with 11 bases between the two germline ends. In germline, CDR1 is KGHDR, CDR2 SFDVKD. The length of the CDR3 is 14 residues.

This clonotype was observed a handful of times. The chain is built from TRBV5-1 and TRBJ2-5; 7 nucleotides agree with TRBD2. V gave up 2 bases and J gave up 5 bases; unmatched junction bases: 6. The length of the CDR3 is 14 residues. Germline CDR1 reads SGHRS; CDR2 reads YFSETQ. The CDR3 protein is CASSFASGGETQYF. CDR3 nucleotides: TGCGCCAGCAGCTTCGCTAGCGGAGGCGAGACCCAGTACTTC. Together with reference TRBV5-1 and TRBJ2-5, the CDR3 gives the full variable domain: KAGVTQTPRYLIKTRGQQVTLSCSPISGHRSVSWYQQTPGQGLQFLFEYFSETQRNKGNFPGRFSGRQFSNSRSEMNVSTLELGDSALYLCASSFASGGETQYFGPGTRLLVL.

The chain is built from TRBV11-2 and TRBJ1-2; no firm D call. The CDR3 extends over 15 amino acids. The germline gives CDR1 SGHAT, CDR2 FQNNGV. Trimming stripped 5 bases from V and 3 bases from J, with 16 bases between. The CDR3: CASSPHGPRDYGYTF. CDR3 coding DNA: TGTGCCAGCAGCCCACACGGGCCTCGCGACTATGGCTACACCTTC.

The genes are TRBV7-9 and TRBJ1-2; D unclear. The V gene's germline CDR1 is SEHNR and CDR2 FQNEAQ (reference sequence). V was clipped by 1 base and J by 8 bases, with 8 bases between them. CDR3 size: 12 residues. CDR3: CASSLGYTGYTF. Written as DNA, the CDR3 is TGTGCCAGCAGCTTAGGCTATACGGGCTACACCTTC.

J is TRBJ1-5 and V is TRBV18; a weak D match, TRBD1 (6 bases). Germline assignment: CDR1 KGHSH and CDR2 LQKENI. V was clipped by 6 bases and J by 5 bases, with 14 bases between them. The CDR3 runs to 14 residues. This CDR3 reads CASSRNRDDQPQHF. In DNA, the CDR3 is TGTGCCAGCTCCCGAAACAGGGACGATCAGCCCCAGCATTTT. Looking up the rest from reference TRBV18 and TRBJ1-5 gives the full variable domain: NAGVMQNPRHLVRRRGQEARLRCSPMKGHSHVYWYRQLPEEGLKFMVYLQKENIIDESGMPKERFSAEFPKEGPSILRIQQVVRGDSAAYFCASSRNRDDQPQHFGDGTRLSIL.

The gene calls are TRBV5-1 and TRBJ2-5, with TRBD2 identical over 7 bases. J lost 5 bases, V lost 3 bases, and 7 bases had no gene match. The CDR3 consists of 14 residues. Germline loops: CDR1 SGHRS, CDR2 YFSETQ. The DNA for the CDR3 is TGCGCCAGCAGCTCCACTAGCGTTGGGGAGACCCAGTACTTC. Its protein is CASSSTSVGETQYF.

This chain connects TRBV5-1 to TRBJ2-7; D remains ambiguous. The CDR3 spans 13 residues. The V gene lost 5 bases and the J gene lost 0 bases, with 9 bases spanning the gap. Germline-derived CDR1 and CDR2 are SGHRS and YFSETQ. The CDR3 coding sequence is TGCGCCAGCAGTTCGGTATTCTCCTACGAGCAGTACGTC. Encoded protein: CASSSVFSYEQYV.

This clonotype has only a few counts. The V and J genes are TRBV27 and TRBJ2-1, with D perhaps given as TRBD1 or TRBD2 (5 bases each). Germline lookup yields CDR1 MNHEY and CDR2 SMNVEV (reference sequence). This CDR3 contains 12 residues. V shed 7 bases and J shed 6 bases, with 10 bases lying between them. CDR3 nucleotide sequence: TGTGCCAGCACCGGGACCATCAATGAGCAGTTCTTC. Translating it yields CASTGTINEQFF.

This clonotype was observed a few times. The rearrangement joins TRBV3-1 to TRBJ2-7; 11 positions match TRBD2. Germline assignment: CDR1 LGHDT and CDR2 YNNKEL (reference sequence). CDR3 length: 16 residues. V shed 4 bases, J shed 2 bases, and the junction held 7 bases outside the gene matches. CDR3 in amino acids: CASSLTSGGKTYEQYF. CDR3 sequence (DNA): TGTGCCAGCAGCCTAACTAGCGGGGGCAAAACCTACGAGCAGTACTTC.

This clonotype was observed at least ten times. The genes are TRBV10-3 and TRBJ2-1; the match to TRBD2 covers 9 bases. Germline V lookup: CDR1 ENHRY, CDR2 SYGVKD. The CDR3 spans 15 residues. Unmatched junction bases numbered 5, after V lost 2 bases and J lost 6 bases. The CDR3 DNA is TGTGCCATCAGTGAGCAAGCGGGGGGCAGCAATGAGCAGTTCTTC. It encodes CAISEQAGGSNEQFF.

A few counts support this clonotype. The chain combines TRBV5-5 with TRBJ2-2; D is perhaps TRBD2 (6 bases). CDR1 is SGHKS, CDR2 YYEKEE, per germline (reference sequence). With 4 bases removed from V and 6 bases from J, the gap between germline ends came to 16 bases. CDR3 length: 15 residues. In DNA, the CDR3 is TGTGCCAGCAGCGCAGGAGGAGGGTTCCCCGGGGAGCTGTTTTTT. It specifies CASSAGGGFPGELFF.

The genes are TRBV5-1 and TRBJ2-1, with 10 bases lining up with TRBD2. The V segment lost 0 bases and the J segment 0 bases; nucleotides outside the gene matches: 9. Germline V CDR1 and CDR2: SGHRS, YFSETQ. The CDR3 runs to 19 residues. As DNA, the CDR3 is TGCGCCAGCAGCTTGGATGGTAGCGGGGGGTCGAGCTCCTACAATGAGCAGTTCTTC. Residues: CASSLDGSGGSSSYNEQFF.

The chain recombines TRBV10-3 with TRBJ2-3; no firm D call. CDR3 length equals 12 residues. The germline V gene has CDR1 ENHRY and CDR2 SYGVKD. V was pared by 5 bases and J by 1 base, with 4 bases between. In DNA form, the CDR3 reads TGTGCCATCAGTTTCGGCACAGATACGCAGTATTTT. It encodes CAISFGTDTQYF.

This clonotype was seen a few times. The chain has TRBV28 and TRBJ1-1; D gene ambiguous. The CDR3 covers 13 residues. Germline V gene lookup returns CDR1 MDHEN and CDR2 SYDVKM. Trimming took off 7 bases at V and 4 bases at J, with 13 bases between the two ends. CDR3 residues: CASIKGSSTEAFF. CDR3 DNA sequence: TGTGCCAGCATAAAGGGTTCGAGCACTGAAGCTTTCTTT.

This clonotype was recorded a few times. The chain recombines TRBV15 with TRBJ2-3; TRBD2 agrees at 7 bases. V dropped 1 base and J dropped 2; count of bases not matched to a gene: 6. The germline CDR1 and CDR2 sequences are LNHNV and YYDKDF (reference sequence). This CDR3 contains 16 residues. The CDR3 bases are TGTGCCACCAGCAGAGGAGCGACTAGCAACACAGATACGCAGTATTTT. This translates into CATSRGATSNTDTQYF.

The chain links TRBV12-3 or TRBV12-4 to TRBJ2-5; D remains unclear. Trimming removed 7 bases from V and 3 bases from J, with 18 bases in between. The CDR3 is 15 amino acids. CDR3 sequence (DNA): TGTGCCAGCAATCTCCTCCCCGGGCGTAAAGAGACCCAGTACTTC. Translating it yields CASNLLPGRKETQYF.

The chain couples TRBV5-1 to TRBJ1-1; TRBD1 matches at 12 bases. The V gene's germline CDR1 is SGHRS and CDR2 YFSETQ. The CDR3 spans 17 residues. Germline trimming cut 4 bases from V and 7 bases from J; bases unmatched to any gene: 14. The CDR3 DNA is TGCGCCAGCAGCAGGGGGGGACAGGGGGCCGTTTTCGGTGAAGCTTTCTTT. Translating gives CASSRGGQGAVFGEAFF.

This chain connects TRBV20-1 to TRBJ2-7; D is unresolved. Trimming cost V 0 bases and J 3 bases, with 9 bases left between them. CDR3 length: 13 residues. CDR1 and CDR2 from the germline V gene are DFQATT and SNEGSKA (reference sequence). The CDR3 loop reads CSARDGTFYEQYV. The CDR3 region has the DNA TGCAGTGCTAGAGACGGTACCTTCTACGAGCAGTACGTC.

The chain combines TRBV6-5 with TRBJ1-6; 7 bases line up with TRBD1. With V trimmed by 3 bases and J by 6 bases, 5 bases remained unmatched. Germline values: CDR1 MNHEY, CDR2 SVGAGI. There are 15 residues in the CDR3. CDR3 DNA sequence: TGTGCCAGCAGTTATGGGGACAGCCTTAATTCACCCCTCCACTTT. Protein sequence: CASSYGDSLNSPLHF.